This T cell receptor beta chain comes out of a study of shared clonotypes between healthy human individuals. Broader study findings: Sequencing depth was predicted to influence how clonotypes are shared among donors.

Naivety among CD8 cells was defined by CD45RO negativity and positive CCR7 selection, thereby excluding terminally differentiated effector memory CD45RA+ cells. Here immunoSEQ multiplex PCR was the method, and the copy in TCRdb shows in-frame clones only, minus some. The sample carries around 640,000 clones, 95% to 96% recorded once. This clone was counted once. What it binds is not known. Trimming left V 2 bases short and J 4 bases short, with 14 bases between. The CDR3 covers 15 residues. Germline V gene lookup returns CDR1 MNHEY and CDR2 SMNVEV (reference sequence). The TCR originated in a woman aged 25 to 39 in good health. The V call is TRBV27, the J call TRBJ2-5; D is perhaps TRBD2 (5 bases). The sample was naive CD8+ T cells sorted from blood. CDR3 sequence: CASSLKGTRGETQYF. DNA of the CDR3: TGTGCCAGCAGTTTAAAGGGAACACGGGGAGAGACCCAGTACTTC.